This T cell receptor (beta chain) emerged from a study of blood T cell repertoires in COVID-19. V dropped 4 bases and J dropped 4; count of bases not matched to a gene: 6. Germline-derived CDR1 and CDR2 are KGHDR and SFDVKD. The CDR3 covers 15 residues. Per the original data handling: By means of reference gene primer amplification, nucleated cell counts were estimated. TCRdb's table, derived via immunoSEQ multiplex PCR, lists solely in-frame clones and lacks some. V and J calls and clone size are given by that table; D and trimming were obtained from the DNA. The top ten hold about 10% of the sample, which has over 70,000 clones, roughly four fifths seen once.

This clonotype was sampled from a man aged 60 to 69 with acute or convalescent COVID-19. The specimen sequenced was peripheral blood. The rearrangement joins TRBV24-1 to TRBJ2-3; 8 bases are a match to TRBD2. CDR3 DNA: TGTGCCACCAGTGACGCCGGGACTAGTGCAGATACGCAGTATTTT. Protein sequence: CATSDAGTSADTQYF.